A single sample is the source of the 13 T cell receptor beta chains below, sequenced in a study of siplizumab effects on memory and regulatory T cells. No antigen is known for these receptors. Mixed lymphocyte reaction cells were cocultured at 37°C for more than five days. The assay was immunoSEQ multiplex PCR, and TCRdb's table has in-frame clones only and misses some. Of approximately 9,600 clones in the sample, roughly 45% were seen once. The sample comprised CFSE-low (dividing) CD8+ T cells sorted from an allogeneic mixed lymphocyte reaction. The receptors derive from a human donor in good health; the cells came from an allogeneic mixed lymphocyte reaction.

The chain couples TRBV21-1 to TRBJ2-1; TRBD1 is the table's D call, not checked against the DNA. TRBV21-1 is a recognized pseudogene. The CDR3 has 15 amino acids. The CDR3: CASRPRDRGYNEQFF. Written as DNA, the CDR3 is TGTGCCAGCAGACCCCGGGACAGGGGTTACAATGAGCAGTTCTTC.

The chain is built from TRBV13 and TRBJ1-6; 9 bases line up with TRBD1. The V segment lost 5 bases and the J segment 5 bases; nucleotides outside the gene matches: 1. Germline V gives CDR1 PRHDT, CDR2 FYEKMQ (reference sequence). There are 14 residues in the CDR3. CDR3 sequence (DNA): TGTGCCAGCAGCACAGGGGGCGATAATTCACCCCTCCACTTT. Its protein is CASSTGGDNSPLHF.

The V and J genes are TRBV4-1 and TRBJ2-1, with D unclear. V lost 1 base to trimming and J lost 7 bases, with 11 bases between them. Germline V gives CDR1 MGHRA, CDR2 YSYEKL. The CDR3 is 14 amino acids. The CDR3 loop is CASSQVPLVNEQFF. The CDR3 DNA is TGCGCCAGCAGCCAAGTACCGCTTGTGAATGAGCAGTTCTTC.

The chain combines TRBV10-1 with TRBJ2-7; D may be TRBD1 (6 bases). V lost 4 bases, J lost 2 bases, and 12 bases lay in between. The CDR3 consists of 14 residues. Per the germline V gene, CDR1 is WNHNN and CDR2 is SYGVQD (reference sequence). CDR3 DNA sequence: TGCGCCAGCAGTGTCGGACAGTCCACCTACGAGCAGTACTTC. Translation: CASSVGQSTYEQYF.

The chain uses TRBV4-1 and TRBJ1-5; 7 bases map to TRBD1. Trimming removed 4 bases from V and 6 bases from J; junction bases left unmatched: 12. The length of the CDR3 is 16 residues. Germline V CDR1 and CDR2: MGHRA, YSYEKL. CDR3 residues: CASSPHGQGVGQPQHF. The CDR3 DNA is TGCGCCAGCAGCCCGCATGGGCAGGGGGTGGGTCAGCCCCAGCATTTT.

The rearrangement joins TRBV19 to TRBJ2-5; 10 bases match TRBD1. Germline lookup yields CDR1 LNHDA and CDR2 SQIVND (reference sequence). V shed 3 bases and J 11 bases; nucleotides not matched to a gene: 12. CDR3 length: 15 amino acids. CDR3 DNA sequence: TGTGCCAGTAGTATCACGGGACAGGGGTTTGGGGAGCAGTACTTC. Its translation is CASSITGQGFGEQYF.

This clone has a handful of counts. The gene calls are TRBV27 and TRBJ1-2; D gene uncertain. The CDR3 length is 14 residues. From germline, CDR1 is MNHEY and CDR2 SMNVEV (reference sequence). V lost 3 bases to trimming and J lost 5 bases, with 13 bases between them. CDR3 sequence: CASSFSGSFYGYTF. CDR3 bases: TGTGCCAGCAGTTTTTCGGGCAGTTTTTATGGCTACACCTTC.

This chain connects TRBV27 to TRBJ2-5, with a tentative D call TRBD2 (5 bases). The DNA end is a closer match to TRBJ2-7, so the J assignment may be wrong. From germline, CDR1 is MNHEY and CDR2 SMNVEV (reference sequence). CDR3 size: 13 residues. CDR3 in amino acids: CASSLTEDYEQYF. Here the CDR3 DNA reads TGTGCCAGCAGTCTAACGGAGGACTACGAGCAGTACTTC.

The rearrangement uses TRBV7-6 and TRBJ2-7; D is tentatively TRBD1 or TRBD2 (6 bases each). CDR3 length: 16 amino acids. Trimming cost V 2 bases and J 5 bases, with 19 bases left between them. CDR1 and CDR2 from the germline V gene are SGHVS and FNYEAQ. The CDR3 here is CASSLPGAPYSDEQYF. CDR3 nucleotide sequence: TGTGCCAGCAGCTTACCGGGGGCCCCTTATTCGGACGAGCAGTACTTC.

The rearrangement links TRBV4-3 to TRBJ1-1; 9 bases are shared with TRBD1. Germline V gene data show CDR1 as LGHNA and CDR2 as YSLEER. Trimming removed 3 bases from V and 5 bases from J; junction bases left unmatched: 10. The CDR3 totals 16 residues. The CDR3 here is CASSQIWGQGGTEAFF. The CDR3 DNA reads as TGCGCCAGCAGCCAGATCTGGGGACAGGGTGGTACTGAAGCTTTCTTT.

The chain combines TRBV5-6 with TRBJ1-3, with D tentatively TRBD1 (6 bases). Trimming removed 0 bases from V and 1 base from J, with 11 bases in between. CDR1 and CDR2 from the germline V gene are SGHDT and YYEEEE. This CDR3 is built from 16 residues. CDR3 protein: CASSLGYRVSGNTIYF. The CDR3 bases are TGTGCCAGCAGCTTGGGCTACAGGGTGTCTGGAAACACCATATATTTT. The full variable domain, completed using reference TRBV5-6 and TRBJ1-3, is DAGVTQSPTHLIKTRGQQVTLRCSPKSGHDTVSWYQQALGQGPQFIFQYYEEEERQRGNFPDRFSGHQFPNYSSELNVNALLLGDSALYLCASSLGYRVSGNTIYFGEGSWLTVV.

This clone is medium-sized (0.01 to 0.1%). V usage is TRBV6-5 and J usage is TRBJ1-2; 9 bases match TRBD1. The germline V gene encodes CDR1 MNHEY and CDR2 SVGAGI. J was trimmed by 5 bases and V by 5 bases; bases with no gene match: 6. CDR3 size: 14 residues. The CDR3 DNA sequence: TGTGCCAGCAGTGAACAGGGGGCTGGGTATGGCTACACCTTC. This codes for CASSEQGAGYGYTF.

The chain couples TRBV6-1 to TRBJ1-1; D ambiguous. Germline loops: CDR1 MNHNS, CDR2 SASEGT. Trimming cost V 6 bases and J 2 bases, with 10 bases left between them. The CDR3 is made up of 13 amino acids. This CDR3 reads CASSETGNTEAFF. The DNA for the CDR3 is TGTGCCAGCAGCGAAACTGGTAACACTGAAGCTTTCTTT.